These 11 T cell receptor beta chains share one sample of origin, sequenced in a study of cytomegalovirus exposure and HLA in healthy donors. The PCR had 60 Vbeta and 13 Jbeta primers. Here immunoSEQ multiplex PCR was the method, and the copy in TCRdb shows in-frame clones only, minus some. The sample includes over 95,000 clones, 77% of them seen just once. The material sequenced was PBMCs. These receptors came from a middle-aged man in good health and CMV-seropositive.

The DNA of the CDR3 is TGTGCCAGCAGTGGGGACAGGGAAGGGGAGGATACGCAGTATTTT. It translates to CASSGDREGEDTQYF. This chain uses TRBV2 with TRBJ2-3; 9 bases match TRBD1. The germline CDR1 and CDR2 sequences are SNHLY and FYNNEI. This CDR3 comprises 15 residues. Trimming cost V 4 bases and J 6 bases; bases outside gene matches: 8.

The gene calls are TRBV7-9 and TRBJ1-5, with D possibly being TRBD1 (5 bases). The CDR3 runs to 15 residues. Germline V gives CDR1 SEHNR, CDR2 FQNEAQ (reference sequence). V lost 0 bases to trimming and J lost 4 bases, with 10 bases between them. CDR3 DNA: TGTGCCAGCAGCTTAGCCGGCAGGGTAAATCAGCCCCAGCATTTT. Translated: CASSLAGRVNQPQHF. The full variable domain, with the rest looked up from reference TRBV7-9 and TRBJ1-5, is DTGVSQNPRHKITKRGQNVTFRCDPISEHNRLYWYRQTLGQGPEFLTYFQNEAQLEKSRLLSDRFSAERPKGSFSTLEIQRTEQGDSAMYLCASSLAGRVNQPQHFGDGTRLSIL.

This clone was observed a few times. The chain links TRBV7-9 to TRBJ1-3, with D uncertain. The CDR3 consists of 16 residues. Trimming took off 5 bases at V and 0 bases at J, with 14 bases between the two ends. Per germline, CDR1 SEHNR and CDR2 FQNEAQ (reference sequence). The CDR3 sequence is CASSLDSGPSGNTIYF. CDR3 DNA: TGTGCCAGCAGCCTGGACTCCGGACCCTCTGGAAACACCATATATTTT.

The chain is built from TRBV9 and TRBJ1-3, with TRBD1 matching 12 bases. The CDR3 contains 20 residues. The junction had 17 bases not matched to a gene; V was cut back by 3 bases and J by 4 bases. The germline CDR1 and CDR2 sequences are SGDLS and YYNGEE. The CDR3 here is CASSAGGTGGPIVRGNTIYF. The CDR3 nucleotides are TGTGCCAGCAGCGCCGGCGGGACAGGGGGCCCAATCGTCCGCGGAAACACCATATATTTT.

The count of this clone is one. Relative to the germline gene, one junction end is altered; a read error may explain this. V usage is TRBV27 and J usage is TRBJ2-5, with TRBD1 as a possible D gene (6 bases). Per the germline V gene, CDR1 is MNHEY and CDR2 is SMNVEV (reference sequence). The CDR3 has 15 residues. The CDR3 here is CASSLLGGNQGTQYF. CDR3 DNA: TGTGCCAGCAGTTTATTAGGGGGAAACCAAGGGACCCAGTACTTC.

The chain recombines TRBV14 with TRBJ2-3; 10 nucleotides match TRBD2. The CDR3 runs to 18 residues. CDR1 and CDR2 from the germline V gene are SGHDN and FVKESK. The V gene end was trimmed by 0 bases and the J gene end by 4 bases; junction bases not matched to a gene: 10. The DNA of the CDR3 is TGTGCCAGCAGCCAAGAAAGCGGGGGGGCCTTTTTATCAGATACGCAGTATTTT. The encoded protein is CASSQESGGAFLSDTQYF.

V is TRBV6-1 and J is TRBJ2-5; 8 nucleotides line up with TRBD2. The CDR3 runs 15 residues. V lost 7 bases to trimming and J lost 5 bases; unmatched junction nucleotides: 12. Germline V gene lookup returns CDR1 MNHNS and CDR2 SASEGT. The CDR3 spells CASNVVAGSGETQYF. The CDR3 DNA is TGTGCCAGCAACGTGGTAGCGGGGTCCGGGGAGACCCAGTACTTC.

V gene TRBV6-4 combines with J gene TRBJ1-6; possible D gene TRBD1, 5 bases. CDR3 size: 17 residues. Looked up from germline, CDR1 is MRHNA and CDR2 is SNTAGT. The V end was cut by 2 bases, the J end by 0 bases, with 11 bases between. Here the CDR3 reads CASSDKDKYSYNSPLHF. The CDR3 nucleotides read TGTGCCAGCAGTGACAAGGACAAATACTCCTATAATTCACCCCTCCACTTT.

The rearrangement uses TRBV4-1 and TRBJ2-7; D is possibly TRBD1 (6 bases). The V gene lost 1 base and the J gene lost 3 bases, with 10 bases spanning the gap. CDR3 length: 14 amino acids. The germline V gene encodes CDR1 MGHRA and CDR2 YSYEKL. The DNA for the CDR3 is TGCGCCAGCAGCCAAGGTGAAGGGGGCTACGAGCAGTACTTC. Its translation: CASSQGEGGYEQYF.

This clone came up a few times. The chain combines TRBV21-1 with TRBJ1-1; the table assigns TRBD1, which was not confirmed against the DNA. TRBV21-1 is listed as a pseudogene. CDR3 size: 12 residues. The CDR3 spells CASSKIRSSAFF. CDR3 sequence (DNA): TGTGCCAGCAGCAAAATCAGGTCCTCAGCTTTCTTT.

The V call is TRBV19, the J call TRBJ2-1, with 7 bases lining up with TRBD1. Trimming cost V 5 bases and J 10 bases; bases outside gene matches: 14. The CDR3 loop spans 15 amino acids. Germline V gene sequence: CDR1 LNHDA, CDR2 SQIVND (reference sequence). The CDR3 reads CASSRPGQDWKEQFF. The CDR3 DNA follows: TGTGCCAGTAGTCGACCCGGACAGGATTGGAAAGAGCAGTTCTTC.